This T cell receptor beta chain originates from a study of cytomegalovirus exposure and HLA in healthy donors. At the level of the study: Of all 400 or so donors who were genotyped, around 79% belonged to the Caucasian-associated ancestry cluster. Whole-study findings and limits: In an earlier analysis, productive rearrangement rates for most beta V segments clustered near 87% or 30%. Using a false discovery rate of 0.05, a later analysis showed that 16,951 TCR beta sequences were associated with HLA alleles. Confirmation in vitro established that three CMV-associated chains were specific for CMV antigens.

Use of 60 Vbeta and 13 Jbeta primers characterized the PCR. The data were produced by immunoSEQ multiplex PCR, yet TCRdb's version contains in-frame clones alone and is incomplete. The repertoire holds 75,000 to 100,000 clones, with more than 60% as singletons. As concerns this clone: Its target is unknown.

This receptor was taken from a man between 18 and 29 years old in good health and CMV-seropositive. Sequencing input: PBMCs.

The CDR3 coding sequence is TGTGCCAGCAGTTTATTGGGCAGGTTTAGCTCCTATAATTCACCCCTCCACTTT. This translates into CASSLLGRFSSYNSPLHF. V gene TRBV28 combines with J gene TRBJ1-6; D ambiguous. The V gene's germline CDR1 is MDHEN and CDR2 SYDVKM. V was shortened by 1 base and J by 0 bases, with 13 bases between the two germline ends. The CDR3 is 18 amino acids.